What follows are 26 T cell receptor beta chains derived from one specimen sequenced in a study of shared clonotypes between healthy human individuals. Measured with immunoSEQ multiplex PCR; TCRdb has only the in-frame clones, and not every one. Here the sample spans over a million clones, over 95% being singletons. Sequencing was done on a sample of naive CD4+ T cells sorted from blood. Subset given: CD45RA+ positively selected. The receptors originated from a man younger than 45 in good health.

This clone was seen more than once but under ten times. Here the CDR3 DNA reads TGTGCCAGCTCGGCGACAGGGGGCGACTACGAGCAGTACTTC. It specifies CASSATGGDYEQYF. This sequence joins TRBV18 and TRBJ2-7; 10 bases map to TRBD1. Trimming cost V 6 bases and J 3 bases; bases outside gene matches: 5. The germline V gene has CDR1 KGHSH and CDR2 LQKENI. The CDR3 sequence is 14 residues long. Combining the CDR3 with reference TRBV18 and TRBJ2-7 gives the whole variable domain NAGVMQNPRHLVRRRGQEARLRCSPMKGHSHVYWYRQLPEEGLKFMVYLQKENIIDESGMPKERFSAEFPKEGPSILRIQQVVRGDSAAYFCASSATGGDYEQYFGPGTRLTVT.

The chain employs TRBV30 and TRBJ2-1; tentatively, D is TRBD1 or TRBD2 (6 bases each). The CDR3 is 15 amino acids. Germline CDR1 reads GTSNPN; CDR2 reads SVGIG (reference sequence). V was trimmed by 5 bases and J by 2 bases, leaving 16 bases between them. For the CDR3, the DNA is TGTGCCTGGGATAGGGGGAGGTTTACCTACAATGAGCAGTTCTTC. It yields the protein CAWDRGRFTYNEQFF.

Points on this clone: Other DNA sequences in this sample translate to the same CDR3. This chain joins TRBV9 and TRBJ2-1; 13 positions match TRBD2. V dropped 0 bases and J dropped 9; count of bases not matched to a gene: 3. The CDR3 runs to 15 residues. Germline CDR1 reads SGDLS; CDR2 reads YYNGEE. CDR3 in DNA: TGTGCCAGCAGCGTAGGACTAGCGGGAGGAGGTGAGCAGTTCTTC. Translating it yields CASSVGLAGGGEQFF.

The chain recombines TRBV7-6 with TRBJ2-2; TRBD2 matches 11 bases. V dropped 3 bases and J dropped 2; count of bases not matched to a gene: 2. The CDR3 runs to 16 residues. Germline V CDR1 and CDR2: SGHVS, FNYEAQ. In DNA, the CDR3 is TGTGCCAGCAGCTTCCTAGCGGGAGGAAACACCGGGGAGCTGTTTTTT. The encoded protein is CASSFLAGGNTGELFF.

J is TRBJ2-1 and V is TRBV7-2, with 12 nucleotides matching TRBD2. CDR3 length: 16 amino acids. Trimming removed 2 bases from V and 9 bases from J; junction bases left unmatched: 8. Germline CDR1 is SGHTA and CDR2 is FQGNSA. For the CDR3, the DNA is TGTGCCAGCAGCTTATCTTCTAGCGGGAGGGCCTCTGAGCAGTTCTTC. Translation: CASSLSSSGRASEQFF.

This clone was detected only once. The chain combines TRBV7-6 with TRBJ2-5; D is unresolved. Germline V gives CDR1 SGHVS, CDR2 FNYEAQ. The length of the CDR3 is 12 residues. V dropped 3 bases and J dropped 4 bases, with 6 bases sitting between them. This chain's CDR3 is CASSFPRETQYF. CDR3 sequence (DNA): TGTGCCAGCAGCTTCCCTAGAGAGACCCAGTACTTC.

The rearrangement links TRBV19 to TRBJ1-2; TRBD1 might be the D (5 bases). Trimming cost V 4 bases and J 1 base, with 13 bases left between them. The germline V gene has CDR1 LNHDA and CDR2 SQIVND (reference sequence). CDR3 length: 15 residues. CDR3 nucleotide sequence: TGTGCCAGTAGTAGGGCCCTCGACAGTAACTATGGCTACACCTTC. This sequence encodes CASSRALDSNYGYTF.

The chain combines TRBV10-3 with TRBJ2-7, with a tentative D call TRBD2 (6 bases). V was clipped by 8 bases and J by 4 bases, with 15 bases between them. CDR1 and CDR2 (germline): ENHRY, SYGVKD. This CDR3 comprises 13 residues. The CDR3 DNA sequence: TGTGCCATCGAGGAGGGGAAATCTTACGAGCAGTACTTC. This sequence encodes CAIEEGKSYEQYF.

The DNA for the CDR3 is TGTGCCAGTAGTATACAAGTGGGGGACGAGCAGTACTTC. Protein product: CASSIQVGDEQYF. V and J are TRBV19 and TRBJ2-7; D assignment may be TRBD1 or TRBD2 (5 bases each). Germline V lookup: CDR1 LNHDA, CDR2 SQIVND (reference sequence). The V and J ends lost 2 bases and 5 bases respectively, with 10 bases between them. The CDR3 spans 13 residues.

With respect to this clone: Germline is not matched at one junction end, which may reflect a read error. V and J are TRBV27 and TRBJ2-2; 7 bases are shared with TRBD2. Germline CDR1 MNHEY, CDR2 SMNVEV (reference sequence). The CDR3 spans 16 residues. The CDR3, as DNA: TGTGCCAGCAGTTCACCCCTCGGGGGGAACGCCGGGGAGCTGTTTTTT. As protein: CASSSPLGGNAGELFF.

This chain joins TRBV19 and TRBJ2-7; maybe TRBD2 (6 bases). The V and J ends lost 1 base and 2 bases respectively, with 18 bases between them. The CDR3 is 17 residues long. Per the germline V gene, CDR1 is LNHDA and CDR2 is SQIVND (reference sequence). CDR3 sequence: CASSIGGIGRRPYEQYF. DNA of the CDR3: TGTGCCAGTAGTATAGGGGGAATTGGGAGGAGACCCTACGAGCAGTACTTC.

The chain carries TRBV5-1 and TRBJ1-2; 10 bases are shared with TRBD1. Trimming cost V 7 bases and J 6 bases; bases outside gene matches: 12. This CDR3 contains 15 residues. Germline V gene lookup returns CDR1 SGHRS and CDR2 YFSETQ. The CDR3 spells CASLPPGQGMNGYTF. CDR3 DNA sequence: TGCGCCAGCCTTCCACCGGGACAGGGGATGAATGGCTACACCTTC.

The chain couples TRBV5-1 to TRBJ2-1; TRBD2 aligns across 11 bases. After removal of 6 bases from V and 6 bases from J, the junction contained 14 bases not matched to a gene. This CDR3 is 17 amino acids long. From germline, CDR1 is SGHRS and CDR2 YFSETQ. The CDR3 sequence is CASIAGTSGRQGNEQFF. The CDR3 nucleotides are TGCGCCAGCATTGCCGGTACTAGCGGGAGACAGGGCAATGAGCAGTTCTTC.

This chain joins TRBV4-1 and TRBJ2-1; no reliable D call. Trimming pared 8 bases from V and 0 bases from J, leaving 11 bases between. Germline-derived CDR1 and CDR2 are MGHRA and YSYEKL. This CDR3 is built from 14 residues. The DNA for the CDR3 is TGCGCCAGCCGCAGTGCAAGCTCCTACAATGAGCAGTTCTTC. It translates to CASRSASSYNEQFF.

V is TRBV4-1 and J is TRBJ2-4, with D unresolved. The V gene lost 3 bases and the J gene lost 0 bases, with 9 bases spanning the gap. CDR3 size: 15 residues. Germline V gives CDR1 MGHRA, CDR2 YSYEKL. The DNA for the CDR3 is TGCGCCAGCAGCCATTCGACTTTAGCCAAAAACATTCAGTACTTC. Amino acid sequence: CASSHSTLAKNIQYF.

The J gene is TRBJ1-2, the V gene TRBV15; the D gene is possibly TRBD1 (6 bases). The germline V gene encodes CDR1 LNHNV and CDR2 YYDKDF (reference sequence). V gave up 0 bases and J gave up 4 bases, with 12 bases separating them. CDR3 length equals 15 residues. The CDR3 nucleotides read TGTGCCACCAGCAGAGATATTGCAGGGGCCTATGGCTACACCTTC. This sequence encodes CATSRDIAGAYGYTF.

V and J are TRBV11-3 and TRBJ2-1; 12 bases align to TRBD2. The CDR3 contains 15 residues. Germline CDR1 and CDR2: SGHNT and YENEEA. The junction had 8 bases not matched to a gene; V was cut back by 5 bases and J by 9 bases. DNA for the CDR3: TGTGCCAGCAGCCGCCGACTAGCGGGAGTGAGTGAGCAGTTCTTC. This codes for CASSRRLAGVSEQFF.

This chain uses TRBV27 with TRBJ2-7; 10 bases map to TRBD1. CDR3 size: 15 residues. The ends lost 6 bases at V and 3 bases at J; junction bases unmatched: 8. Germline V gene data show CDR1 as MNHEY and CDR2 as SMNVEV (reference sequence). CDR3 in amino acids: CASRHRDRGNYEQYF. The CDR3, as DNA: TGTGCCAGCAGACACCGGGACAGGGGAAACTACGAGCAGTACTTC.

V gene TRBV4-2 combines with J gene TRBJ2-7; a weak D match, TRBD2 (6 bases). Germline lookup yields CDR1 LGHNA and CDR2 YNFKEQ. Trimming cost V 0 bases and J 3 bases, with 12 bases left between them. The length of the CDR3 is 15 residues. The chain's CDR3 is CASSQEGTWDYEQYF. Here the CDR3 DNA reads TGTGCCAGCAGCCAAGAGGGGACTTGGGACTACGAGCAGTACTTC.

The chain is built from TRBV7-2 and TRBJ1-2; D gene unclear. The germline V gene encodes CDR1 SGHTA and CDR2 FQGNSA. The V and J ends lost 5 bases and 2 bases respectively, with 12 bases between them. The CDR3 contains 14 residues. CDR3 DNA: TGTGCCAGCAGCCTGGAGACTGACAACTATGGCTACACCTTC. Its translation is CASSLETDNYGYTF.

This clone has a single count. This chain joins TRBV7-9 and TRBJ1-3, with D possibly matching TRBD1 (5 bases). This CDR3 is 16 amino acids long. CDR1 SEHNR and CDR2 FQNEAQ come from the germline V gene (reference sequence). The V gene lost 5 bases and the J gene lost 4 bases, with 18 bases spanning the gap. As DNA, the CDR3 is TGTGCCAGCAGCCCACTGGGCGGGGCGGTGGGAAACACCATATATTTT. As protein: CASSPLGGAVGNTIYF.

The CDR3 protein is CASSFVGTPNRYGYTF. DNA for the CDR3: TGTGCCAGCAGCTTTGTTGGCACACCGAACCGCTATGGCTACACCTTC. V gene TRBV5-4 combines with J gene TRBJ1-2; D remains unclear. The V end lost 2 bases, the J end lost 4 bases, and 18 bases lay between the germline ends. There are 16 residues in the CDR3. Germline loops: CDR1 SGHNT, CDR2 YYREEE (reference sequence).

The chain has TRBV29-1 and TRBJ1-1, with D unclear. This CDR3 is 11 amino acids long. From germline, CDR1 is SQVTM and CDR2 ANQGSEA. The ends were cut back, 6 bases at V and 9 bases at J, with 14 bases in the middle. CDR3 in amino acids: CSVVTGGQAFF. DNA of the CDR3: TGCAGCGTCGTAACGGGAGGGCAAGCTTTCTTT.

The chain is built from TRBV12-2 and TRBJ1-2; TRBD1, the table's D call, lacks a check against the DNA. TRBV12-2 is an annotated pseudogene. CDR3 length: 16 amino acids. The CDR3 is CASRLAGWGRSRGYTF. The CDR3 region has the DNA TGTGCAAGTCGCTTAGCCGGCTGGGGCCGGTCGAGGGGCTACACCTTC.

This chain connects TRBV7-9 to TRBJ2-7; a weak D match, TRBD1 (5 bases). Germline-derived CDR1 and CDR2 are SEHNR and FQNEAQ (reference sequence). Trimming shortened V by 5 bases and J by 5 bases, and 19 bases separated the two germline ends. The CDR3 loop spans 15 amino acids. CDR3 in amino acids: CASSPWKGIVDEQYF. The CDR3 bases are TGTGCCAGCAGCCCTTGGAAGGGGATCGTCGACGAGCAGTACTTC.

This clone occurred once. The V gene is TRBV10-3, the J gene TRBJ2-1; TRBD2 might be the D (5 bases). The V and J ends lost 7 bases and 6 bases respectively, with 13 bases between them. Germline V gene lookup returns CDR1 ENHRY and CDR2 SYGVKD. This CDR3 contains 13 residues. Here the CDR3 DNA reads TGTGCCATCACTAGAGGGCTCCTCAATGAGCAGTTCTTC. As protein: CAITRGLLNEQFF.